The 6 T cell receptor beta chains below come from one sample, sequenced in a study of shared clonotypes between healthy human individuals. Naive CD8 cells lacked CD45RO, underwent positive selection for CCR7 and left out terminally differentiated effector memory CD45RA+ cells. TCRdb keeps only in-frame clones here, not all; method: immunoSEQ multiplex PCR. The data show about 2.1 million clones, with 90% to 95% seen just once and over 1.5% held by the top ten. Sequenced input: naive CD8+ T cells from PBMCs. These receptors were collected from a man between 18 and 29 years old in good health. Some clones in this sample may be carry-over from other donors' samples.

J is TRBJ2-7 and V is TRBV7-9, with D uncertain. Trimming pared 4 bases from V and 3 bases from J, leaving 13 bases between. Germline V gene sequence: CDR1 SEHNR, CDR2 FQNEAQ (reference sequence). The CDR3 spans 14 residues. The CDR3 is CASSSAWDDYEQYF. The CDR3 DNA reads TGTGCCAGCAGCTCCGCGTGGGATGACTACGAGCAGTACTTC.

This chain joins TRBV14 and TRBJ2-7; D remains unclear. Germline V gene sequence: CDR1 SGHDN, CDR2 FVKESK. V lost 3 bases and J 2 bases, leaving 11 bases between the germline ends. This CDR3 has 14 amino acids. As DNA, the CDR3 is TGTGCCAGCAGCCAGAGATCCGGCCCCTACGAGCAGTACTTC. Protein product: CASSQRSGPYEQYF.

The chain links TRBV28 to TRBJ2-1; possibly TRBD2 for D (6 bases). Germline-derived CDR1 and CDR2 are MDHEN and SYDVKM. Trimming removed 2 bases at V and 4 bases at J, with 21 bases between. The CDR3 consists of 18 residues. This CDR3 is CASSLMSSRGSFYNEQFF. The CDR3 DNA reads TGTGCCAGCAGTTTAATGAGCTCGCGGGGATCCTTTTACAATGAGCAGTTCTTC. Drawing the rest from reference TRBV28 and TRBJ2-1, the complete variable domain is DVKVTQSSRYLVKRTGEKVFLECVQDMDHENMFWYRQDPGLGLRLIYFSYDVKMKEKGDIPEGYSVSREKKERFSLILESASTNQTSMYLCASSLMSSRGSFYNEQFFGPGTRLTVL.

The chain recombines TRBV28 with TRBJ2-7; D gene uncertain. This CDR3 is 15 amino acids long. V lost 6 bases, J lost 0 bases, and 15 bases lay in between. Per germline, CDR1 MDHEN and CDR2 SYDVKM. This CDR3 reads CASSPPRTTSYEQYF. The DNA of the CDR3 is TGTGCCAGCAGCCCACCCCGGACCACCTCCTACGAGCAGTACTTC.

The chain couples TRBV30 to TRBJ2-7, with 7 bases matching TRBD2. Germline CDR1 is GTSNPN and CDR2 is SVGIG (reference sequence). J lost 2 bases, V lost 1 base, and 8 bases had no gene match. The CDR3 runs to 15 residues. The CDR3 loop reads CAWSAGLVGPYEQYF. CDR3 in DNA: TGTGCCTGGAGTGCCGGACTAGTGGGACCCTACGAGCAGTACTTC.

The chain combines TRBV10-2 with TRBJ2-7, with 8 bases fitting TRBD1. This CDR3 comprises 16 residues. Germline loops: CDR1 WSHSY, CDR2 SAAADI. J lost 1 base, V lost 4 bases, and 9 bases had no gene match. CDR3 DNA sequence: TGCGCCAGCAGTGGCTTCCGGGACAGGATTTCCTACGAGCAGTACTTC. Amino acids: CASSGFRDRISYEQYF.